This TCR beta chain was captured in a study of cytomegalovirus exposure and HLA in healthy donors. In the PCR, 60 Vbeta and 13 Jbeta primers were used. Clones were read by immunoSEQ multiplex PCR, and TCRdb kept only the in-frame ones, dropping some. Found here are more than 65,000 clones, roughly four fifths of them singletons; the top ten hold under 7.5%. This clone was counted only a few times. The antigen remains unidentified. Study-level findings and limits: Across donors, presence/absence analyses took sequencing depth to be roughly uniform. Earlier analysis found most TCR beta V segments productive about 87% or about 30% of the time. The majority of TCR sequences were rare, yet some public TCRs appeared in many donors.

Germline CDR1 MGHRA, CDR2 YSYEKL. V shed 1 base, J shed 3 bases, and the junction held 2 bases outside the gene matches. This CDR3 is 14 amino acids long. The clonotype comes from a woman aged 50 to 60 in good health and CMV-seropositive. Sequencing was performed on PBMCs. V is TRBV4-1 and J is TRBJ2-7; 8 bases align to TRBD2. The CDR3 DNA reads TGCGCCAGCAGCCAAGGAACTAGCGGCTACGAGCAGTACTTC. It specifies CASSQGTSGYEQYF.